The 29 T cell receptor beta chains below were found in one sample sequenced in a study of blood T cell repertoires in COVID-19. Method: immunoSEQ multiplex PCR; TCRdb's copy keeps in-frame clones and lacks some. The sample lists about 260,000 clones, around 80% occurring once. The sample was peripheral blood. The receptor source for this set is a man in his fifties or sixties with acute or convalescent COVID-19.

This chain joins TRBV12-3 or TRBV12-4 and TRBJ2-7, with TRBD2 as a possible D gene (6 bases). CDR3 size: 11 residues. The V gene lost 6 bases and the J gene lost 6 bases, with 9 bases spanning the gap. In DNA form, the CDR3 reads TGTGCCAGCAGCCGGGGGAGCGAGCAGTACTTC. Its translation: CASSRGSEQYF.

V is TRBV5-1 and J is TRBJ2-3, with a possible D match to TRBD2 (5 bases). The CDR3 loop spans 15 amino acids. The V and J ends lost 3 bases and 5 bases respectively, with 16 bases between them. Germline CDR1 reads SGHRS; CDR2 reads YFSETQ. DNA of the CDR3: TGCGCCAGCAGCTCCCGGACTGCCTCGGGAGATACGCAGTATTTT. Translation: CASSSRTASGDTQYF.

This sequence joins TRBV6-5 and TRBJ2-1; maybe TRBD2 (5 bases). CDR3 size: 11 residues. Germline-derived CDR1 and CDR2 are MNHEY and SVGAGI. Trimming took 4 bases from V and 13 from J, leaving 11 bases between them. This chain's CDR3 is CASSSLGVQFF. Here the CDR3 DNA reads TGTGCCAGCAGTTCCCTCGGGGTTCAGTTCTTC.

This chain connects TRBV6-4 to TRBJ2-5; 9 positions match TRBD1. This CDR3 has 13 amino acids. Per the germline V gene, CDR1 is MRHNA and CDR2 is SNTAGT. Trimming removed 4 bases from V and 4 bases from J; junction bases left unmatched: 1. This CDR3 reads CASSGQGGETQYF. In DNA form, the CDR3 reads TGTGCCAGCAGTGGACAGGGGGGAGAGACCCAGTACTTC.

The rearrangement links TRBV28 to TRBJ2-1; 7 bases agree with TRBD2. Looked up from germline, CDR1 is MDHEN and CDR2 is SYDVKM. CDR3 length: 15 amino acids. V was pared by 7 bases and J by 8 bases, with 14 bases of the junction left unmatched. CDR3: CASTETSPLADEQFF. CDR3 in DNA: TGTGCCAGCACTGAGACTAGCCCGCTGGCGGATGAGCAGTTCTTC. Drawing the rest from reference TRBV28 and TRBJ2-1, the complete variable domain is DVKVTQSSRYLVKRTGEKVFLECVQDMDHENMFWYRQDPGLGLRLIYFSYDVKMKEKGDIPEGYSVSREKKERFSLILESASTNQTSMYLCASTETSPLADEQFFGPGTRLTVL.

J is TRBJ2-7 and V is TRBV5-8; 8 bases line up with TRBD2. This CDR3 has 15 amino acids. The V gene's germline CDR1 is SGHTS and CDR2 YDEGEE. V lost 0 bases to trimming and J lost 3 bases; unmatched junction nucleotides: 5. CDR3 coding DNA: TGTGCCAGCAGCTTGGCGGGACTAGAGAACTACGAGCAGTACTTC. Its protein product is CASSLAGLENYEQYF.

The chain joins TRBV4-1 to TRBJ2-5; 9 bases map to TRBD2. Trimming removed 1 base from V and 4 bases from J; junction bases left unmatched: 7. The V gene's germline CDR1 is MGHRA and CDR2 YSYEKL. The CDR3 sequence is 16 residues long. This chain's CDR3 is CASSQVGPSGVETQYF. CDR3 DNA sequence: TGCGCCAGCAGCCAAGTCGGGCCTAGCGGGGTAGAGACCCAGTACTTC.

The chain links TRBV7-3 to TRBJ2-7; D perhaps matches TRBD1 (5 bases). The germline CDR1 and CDR2 sequences are SGHTA and FQGTGA. The CDR3 contains 13 residues. The V end was cut by 3 bases, the J end by 7 bases, with 13 bases between. The CDR3 loop is CASSFEQAGEQYF. As DNA, the CDR3 is TGTGCCAGCAGCTTTGAACAGGCTGGTGAGCAGTACTTC.

This clone was seen only once. V is TRBV5-4 and J is TRBJ2-3; 8 nucleotides align to TRBD2. V trimming: 7 bases; J trimming: 0 bases; junction bases outside the gene matches: 7. The CDR3 sequence is 15 residues long. CDR1 SGHNT and CDR2 YYREEE come from the germline V gene (reference sequence). The CDR3 sequence is CASSRSGESTDTQYF. CDR3 nucleotide sequence: TGTGCCAGCTCCCGTAGCGGGGAAAGCACAGATACGCAGTATTTT.

This sequence joins TRBV18 and TRBJ2-7; 8 nucleotides align to TRBD1. Germline lookup yields CDR1 KGHSH and CDR2 LQKENI. The CDR3 sequence is 14 residues long. V lost 5 bases to trimming and J lost 7 bases; unmatched junction nucleotides: 10. CDR3 loop: CASSSRDRNGEQYF. DNA for the CDR3: TGTGCCAGCTCATCCCGGGACAGGAACGGGGAGCAGTACTTC.

J is TRBJ1-2 and V is TRBV7-9, with 7 bases identical to TRBD1. This CDR3 has 14 residues. Germline CDR1 reads SEHNR; CDR2 reads FQNEAQ (reference sequence). The V and J ends lost 1 base and 7 bases, in that order; junction bases with no gene match: 6. The CDR3 DNA reads TGTGCCAGCAGCTTAGGCACAGGGGACTCTGGCTACACCTTC. The encoded protein is CASSLGTGDSGYTF. The full variable domain, in which reference TRBV7-9 and TRBJ1-2 provide the parts outside the CDR3, is DTGVSQNPRHKITKRGQNVTFRCDPISEHNRLYWYRQTLGQGPEFLTYFQNEAQLEKSRLLSDRFSAERPKGSFSTLEIQRTEQGDSAMYLCASSLGTGDSGYTFGSGTRLTVV.

The gene calls are TRBV3-1 (or the pseudogene TRBV3-2) and TRBJ2-5; D gene ambiguous. V lost 0 bases to trimming and J lost 2 bases, with 19 bases between them. The CDR3 loop spans 18 amino acids. The germline gives CDR1 LGHDT, CDR2 YNNKEL (reference sequence). The CDR3 is CASSQEVEASRLQETQYF. In DNA form, the CDR3 reads TGTGCCAGCAGCCAAGAAGTCGAGGCCAGCAGACTTCAAGAGACCCAGTACTTC.

The V gene is TRBV27, the J gene TRBJ1-1, with a possible D match to TRBD1 (6 bases). Germline V gene data show CDR1 as MNHEY and CDR2 as SMNVEV (reference sequence). Trimming took off 4 bases at V and 1 base at J, with 16 bases between the two ends. CDR3 length: 16 residues. CDR3 bases: TGTGCCAGCAGTTCTCCGGGCGGACAGTGGAACACTGAAGCTTTCTTT. Translation gives CASSSPGGQWNTEAFF.

This clone was counted a few times. The chain has TRBV27 and TRBJ2-2; D gene uncertain. Looked up from germline, CDR1 is MNHEY and CDR2 is SMNVEV (reference sequence). The V gene lost 8 bases and the J gene lost 3 bases, with 13 bases spanning the gap. The CDR3 consists of 14 residues. The chain's CDR3 is CASRVQIYTGELFF. In DNA, the CDR3 is TGTGCCAGCCGAGTGCAAATATACACCGGGGAGCTGTTTTTT.

The chain joins TRBV7-2 to TRBJ2-3; weak D call: TRBD2 (5 bases). Trimming left V 3 bases short and J 4 bases short, with 5 bases between. Germline CDR1 is SGHTA and CDR2 is FQGNSA. This CDR3 is 12 amino acids long. The CDR3 reads CASSFGADTQYF. DNA for the CDR3: TGTGCCAGCAGCTTCGGGGCAGATACGCAGTATTTT.

The rearrangement uses TRBV4-1 and TRBJ2-5; D remains ambiguous. This CDR3 contains 14 residues. The germline V and J ends were trimmed by 0 bases and 5 bases, with 10 bases remaining between them. CDR1 is MGHRA and CDR2 is YSYEKL in the germline V gene. The CDR3 reads CASSQERYPETQYF. DNA of the CDR3: TGCGCCAGCAGCCAAGAGAGATATCCTGAGACCCAGTACTTC.

The rearrangement joins TRBV19 to TRBJ2-7, with D perhaps matching TRBD1 (6 bases). CDR3 size: 14 residues. Germline V gene lookup returns CDR1 LNHDA and CDR2 SQIVND (reference sequence). V dropped 10 bases and J dropped 0 bases, with 16 bases sitting between them. Here the CDR3 DNA reads TGTGCCACCTCCGGGACGGACAGCTCCTACGAGCAGTACTTC. Translation gives CATSGTDSSYEQYF.

The chain employs TRBV7-6 and TRBJ1-4; 7 bases are shared with TRBD1. In germline, CDR1 is SGHVS, CDR2 FNYEAQ. V dropped 5 bases and J dropped 3; count of bases not matched to a gene: 9. There are 16 residues in the CDR3. Written as DNA, the CDR3 is TGTGCCAGCAGCAACCTCGGACAGGCCCCTAATGAAAAACTGTTTTTT. It codes for CASSNLGQAPNEKLFF.

The rearrangement joins TRBV9 to TRBJ1-2; D remains ambiguous. The CDR3 runs 15 residues. Germline CDR1 is SGDLS and CDR2 is YYNGEE. Trimming took 0 bases from V and 2 from J, leaving 11 bases between them. The CDR3 reads CASSVAGGPNYGYTF. The CDR3 region has the DNA TGTGCCAGCAGCGTAGCGGGTGGTCCGAACTATGGCTACACCTTC. The variable domain in full, completed from reference TRBV9 and TRBJ1-2, reads DSGVTQTPKHLITATGQRVTLRCSPRSGDLSVYWYQQSLDQGLQFLIQYYNGEERAKGNILERFSAQQFPDLHSELNLSSLELGDSALYFCASSVAGGPNYGYTFGSGTRLTVV.

The table lists this clone with a few counts. The chain couples TRBV20-1 to TRBJ2-7; perhaps TRBD1 as D (5 bases). V was pared by 3 bases and J by 6 bases, with 6 bases between. Germline V gene data show CDR1 as DFQATT and CDR2 as SNEGSKA (reference sequence). There are 10 residues in the CDR3. The DNA of the CDR3 is TGCAGTGCTAGCAGGGCCGAGCAGTACTTC. Protein product: CSASRAEQYF.

V and J are TRBV19 and TRBJ2-1; 10 nucleotides align to TRBD2. Trimming cost V 5 bases and J 7 bases; bases outside gene matches: 8. The germline V gene has CDR1 LNHDA and CDR2 SQIVND (reference sequence). CDR3 size: 15 residues. The CDR3 protein is CASSGLAGVGNEQFF. The DNA of the CDR3 is TGTGCCAGTAGTGGGCTAGCGGGAGTTGGGAATGAGCAGTTCTTC.

The chain uses TRBV4-3 and TRBJ2-5; TRBD2 agrees at 9 bases. The CDR3 contains 16 residues. The V gene end was trimmed by 0 bases and the J gene end by 2 bases; junction bases not matched to a gene: 4. The germline CDR1 and CDR2 sequences are LGHNA and YSLEER. The CDR3, as DNA: TGCGCCAGCAGCCAAGATCCTAGCGGGGTTCAAGAGACCCAGTACTTC. This codes for CASSQDPSGVQETQYF.

This sequence joins TRBV4-3 and TRBJ2-1; 10 nucleotides match TRBD1. This CDR3 spans 16 amino acids. The trim removed 2 bases at V and 8 bases at J, leaving 9 bases unmatched. Germline loops: CDR1 LGHNA, CDR2 YSLEER. CDR3 sequence reads: CASSQPGTGDFHEQFF. The CDR3, as DNA: TGCGCCAGCAGCCAACCCGGGACAGGGGATTTTCATGAGCAGTTCTTC.

The rearrangement links TRBV5-1 to TRBJ2-2, with 12 bases matching TRBD2. The CDR3 runs to 16 residues. The germline CDR1 and CDR2 sequences are SGHRS and YFSETQ. V lost 3 bases to trimming and J lost 4 bases; unmatched junction nucleotides: 4. The CDR3 spells CASSSRLAGVTGELFF. In DNA, the CDR3 is TGCGCCAGCAGCTCGCGACTAGCGGGGGTCACCGGGGAGCTGTTTTTT.

This clone was seen once. V usage is TRBV2 and J usage is TRBJ1-1, with D perhaps TRBD1 (5 bases). The CDR3 length is 16 residues. Germline values: CDR1 SNHLY, CDR2 FYNNEI. Trimming left V 6 bases short and J 11 bases short, with 28 bases between. In nucleotides, the CDR3 is TGTGCCAGCAGCGGGGGACCCGCAAGTGCCCGCACGCGTGCTTTCTTT. Its translation: CASSGGPASARTRAFF.

The chain couples TRBV10-2 to TRBJ2-7, with TRBD2 matching 11 bases. V trimming: 6 bases; J trimming: 3 bases; junction bases outside the gene matches: 7. The CDR3 contains 15 residues. Germline assignment: CDR1 WSHSY and CDR2 SAAADI. The CDR3 coding sequence is TGCGCCAGCAGCGATAGCGGGGGGGTGGTCTACGAGCAGTACTTC. Translation gives CASSDSGGVVYEQYF.

This clone was seen a handful of times. The chain is built from TRBV5-1 and TRBJ1-4, with D perhaps TRBD1 (5 bases). Deletions cut 4 bases from V and 1 base from J, with 11 bases between. CDR3 length equals 15 residues. Germline assignment: CDR1 SGHRS and CDR2 YFSETQ. The CDR3 here is CASSGDSLTNEKLFF. As DNA, the CDR3 is TGCGCCAGCAGCGGTGACAGTCTAACTAATGAAAAACTGTTTTTT.

This clone was seen a single time. This chain uses TRBV7-8 with TRBJ2-5, with a weak D call TRBD2 (5 bases). Trimming shortened V by 5 bases and J by 5 bases, and 12 bases separated the two germline ends. Germline values: CDR1 SGHVS, CDR2 FQNEAQ. This CDR3 comprises 13 residues. The CDR3 loop reads CASSRRIIETQYF. CDR3 DNA sequence: TGTGCCAGCAGCCGGAGGATTATCGAGACCCAGTACTTC.

The chain joins TRBV6-4 to TRBJ1-1, with D maybe TRBD1 (6 bases). Trimming cost V 0 bases and J 1 base, with 9 bases left between them. The CDR3 spans 15 residues. The germline V gene has CDR1 MRHNA and CDR2 SNTAGT. The CDR3 DNA reads TGTGCCAGCAGTGACTCGGAACAGGGGAACACTGAAGCTTTCTTT. Translating gives CASSDSEQGNTEAFF.